This TCR beta chain comes out of a study of blood T cell repertoires in COVID-19. About the research overall: PBMCs, B-cell-depleted T cells, or T cells provided the cDNA or gDNA that made up the material.

With V trimmed by 7 bases and J by 0 bases, 7 bases remained unmatched. The germline V gene has CDR1 MRHNA and CDR2 SNTAGT. This CDR3 has 16 residues. Authors' data handling: Amplification of reference gene primers provided the estimated nucleated cell counts. Clones were read by immunoSEQ multiplex PCR, and TCRdb kept only the in-frame ones, dropping some. From that table come the V and J calls and clone size; the DNA was used to work out D and trimming. The data hold more than 200,000 clones, with around four fifths observed a single time. The chain couples TRBV6-4 to TRBJ2-2; 8 nucleotides align to TRBD2. This receptor was obtained from a man aged 55 to 70 with acute or convalescent COVID-19. Source material: peripheral blood. In DNA, the CDR3 is TGTGCCAGCATGGATCCGGGACTAGCGAACACCGGGGAGCTGTTTTTT. This gives the protein CASMDPGLANTGELFF.